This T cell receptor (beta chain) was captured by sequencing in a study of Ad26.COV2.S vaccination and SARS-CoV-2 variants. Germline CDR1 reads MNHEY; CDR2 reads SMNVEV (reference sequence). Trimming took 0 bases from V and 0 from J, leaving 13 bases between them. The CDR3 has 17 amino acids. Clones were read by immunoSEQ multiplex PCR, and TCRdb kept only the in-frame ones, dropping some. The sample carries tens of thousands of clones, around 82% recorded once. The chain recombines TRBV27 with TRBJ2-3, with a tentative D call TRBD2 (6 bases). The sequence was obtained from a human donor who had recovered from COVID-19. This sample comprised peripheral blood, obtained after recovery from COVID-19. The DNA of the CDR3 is TGTGCCAGCAGTTTATCCATAGCGGAGGGAAGCACAGATACGCAGTATTTT. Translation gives CASSLSIAEGSTDTQYF.